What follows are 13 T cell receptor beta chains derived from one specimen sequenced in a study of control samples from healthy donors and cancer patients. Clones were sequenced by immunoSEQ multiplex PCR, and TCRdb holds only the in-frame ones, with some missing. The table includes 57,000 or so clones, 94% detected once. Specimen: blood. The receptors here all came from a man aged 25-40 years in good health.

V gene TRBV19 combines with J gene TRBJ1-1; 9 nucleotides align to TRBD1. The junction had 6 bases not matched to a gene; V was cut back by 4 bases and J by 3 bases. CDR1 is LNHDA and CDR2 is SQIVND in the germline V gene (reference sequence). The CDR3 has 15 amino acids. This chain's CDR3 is CASSTDRGPHTEAFF. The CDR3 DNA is TGTGCCAGTAGTACGGACAGGGGCCCGCACACTGAAGCTTTCTTT.

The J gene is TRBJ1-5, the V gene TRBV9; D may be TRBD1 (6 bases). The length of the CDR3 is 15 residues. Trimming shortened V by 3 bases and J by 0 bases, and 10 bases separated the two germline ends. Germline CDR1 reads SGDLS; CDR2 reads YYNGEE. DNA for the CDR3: TGTGCCAGCAGCGAGGGGGGCAATAGCAATCAGCCCCAGCATTTT. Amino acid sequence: CASSEGGNSNQPQHF.

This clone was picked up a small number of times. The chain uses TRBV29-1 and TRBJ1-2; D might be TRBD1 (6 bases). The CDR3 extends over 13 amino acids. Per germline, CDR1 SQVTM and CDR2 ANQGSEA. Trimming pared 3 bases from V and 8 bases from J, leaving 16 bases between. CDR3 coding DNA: TGCAGCGTTGACGGGGGGCGGTTTAGCGGCTACACCTTC. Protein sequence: CSVDGGRFSGYTF.

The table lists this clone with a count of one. In DNA form, the CDR3 reads TGTGCCAGCAGTCGATCCGGGACAGGGGGGGACAATGAGCAGTTCTTC. The encoded protein is CASSRSGTGGDNEQFF. The chain links TRBV28 to TRBJ2-1; TRBD1 matches at 11 bases. Germline V CDR1 and CDR2: MDHEN, SYDVKM. Germline trimming cut 5 bases from V and 5 bases from J; bases unmatched to any gene: 8. The CDR3 runs 16 residues. The whole variable domain, remainder taken from reference TRBV28 and TRBJ2-1, is DVKVTQSSRYLVKRTGEKVFLECVQDMDHENMFWYRQDPGLGLRLIYFSYDVKMKEKGDIPEGYSVSREKKERFSLILESASTNQTSMYLCASSRSGTGGDNEQFFGPGTRLTVL.

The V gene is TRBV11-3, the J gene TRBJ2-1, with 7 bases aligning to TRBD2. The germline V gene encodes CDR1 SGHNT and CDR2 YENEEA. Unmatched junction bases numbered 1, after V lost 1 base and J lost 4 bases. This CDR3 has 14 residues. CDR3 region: CASSLASGYNEQFF. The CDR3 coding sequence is TGTGCCAGCAGCTTAGCTAGCGGTTACAATGAGCAGTTCTTC.

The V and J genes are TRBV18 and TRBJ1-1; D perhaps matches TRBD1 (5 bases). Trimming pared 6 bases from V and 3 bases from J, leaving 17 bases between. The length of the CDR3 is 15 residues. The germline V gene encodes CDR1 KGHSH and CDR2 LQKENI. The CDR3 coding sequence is TGTGCCAGCTCGTCAACGCAGGGTTTGGACACTGAAGCTTTCTTT. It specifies CASSSTQGLDTEAFF.

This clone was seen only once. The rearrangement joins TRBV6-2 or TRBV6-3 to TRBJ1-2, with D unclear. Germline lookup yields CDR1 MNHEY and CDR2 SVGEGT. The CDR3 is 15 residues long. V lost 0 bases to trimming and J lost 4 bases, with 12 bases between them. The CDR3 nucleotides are TGTGCCAGCAGTTACTCGGACGGCGGAGGCTATGGCTACACCTTC. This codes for CASSYSDGGGYGYTF.

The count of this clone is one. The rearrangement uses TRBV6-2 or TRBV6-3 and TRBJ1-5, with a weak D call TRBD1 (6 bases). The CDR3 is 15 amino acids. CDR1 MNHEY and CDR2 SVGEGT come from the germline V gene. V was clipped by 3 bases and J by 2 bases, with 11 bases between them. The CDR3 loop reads CASSYGGHGNQPQHF. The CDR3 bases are TGTGCCAGCAGTTATGGGGGCCATGGCAATCAGCCCCAGCATTTT.

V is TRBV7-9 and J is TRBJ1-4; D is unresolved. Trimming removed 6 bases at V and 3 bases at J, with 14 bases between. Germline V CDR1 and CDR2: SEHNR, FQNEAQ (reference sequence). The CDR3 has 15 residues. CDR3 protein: CASSLGPSPNEKLFF. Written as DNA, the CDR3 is TGTGCCAGCAGTCTTGGCCCCTCCCCTAATGAAAAACTGTTTTTT.

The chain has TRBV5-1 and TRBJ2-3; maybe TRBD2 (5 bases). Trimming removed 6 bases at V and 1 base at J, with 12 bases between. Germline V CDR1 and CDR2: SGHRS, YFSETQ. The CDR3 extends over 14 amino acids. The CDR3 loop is CASKSGTRTDTQYF. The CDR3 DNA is TGCGCCAGCAAATCGGGAACGCGCACAGATACGCAGTATTTT.

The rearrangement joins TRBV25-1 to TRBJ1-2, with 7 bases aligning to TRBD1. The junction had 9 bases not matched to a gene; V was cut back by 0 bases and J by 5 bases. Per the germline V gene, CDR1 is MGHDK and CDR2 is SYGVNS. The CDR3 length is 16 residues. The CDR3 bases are TGTGCCAGCAGTGAATATAGCAGGGGGGGCCGATATGGCTACACCTTC. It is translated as CASSEYSRGGRYGYTF.

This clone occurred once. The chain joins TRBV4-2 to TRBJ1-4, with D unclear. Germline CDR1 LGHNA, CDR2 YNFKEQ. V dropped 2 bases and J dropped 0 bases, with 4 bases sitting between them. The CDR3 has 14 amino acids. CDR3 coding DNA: TGTGCCAGCAGCCAACCCGCAACTAATGAAAAACTGTTTTTT. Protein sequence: CASSQPATNEKLFF.

The CDR3 DNA reads as TGTGCCAGCAGCTTTCGGGACAGGGACGAGCAGTACTTC. Translating gives CASSFRDRDEQYF. This chain connects TRBV7-3 to TRBJ2-7, with 9 positions matching TRBD1. The CDR3 is 13 amino acids. Unmatched junction bases numbered 2, after V lost 3 bases and J lost 5 bases. Germline V lookup: CDR1 SGHTA, CDR2 FQGTGA.